One T cell receptor (beta chain) is described in this entry. Its antigen is unknown. The sample holds no much larger clone one base away, and base qualities are not on file. Each PCR received spiked-in synthetic TCR analog templates so that absolute template abundance could be estimated from read counts. The immunoSEQ assay used bias-controlled V and J gene primers to amplify TCRbeta CDR3 regions from genomic DNA. Sequencing of rearranged TCRbeta segments was performed at approximately 20X coverage. The paper's processing steps were these. Sequencing errors were corrected by clustering, and CDR3s were annotated against IMGT so that V, D and J genes could be assigned. Downstream analyses used only productive TCRbeta rearrangements, leaving out any out-of-frame or stop-codon sequences. To compute clonality, Shannon entropy was normalized by the log of the number of unique productive sequences and then subtracted from one. Fisher's exact test with Benjamini-Hochberg correction, using a cutoff of adjusted p below 0.01, was how clones that differed between time points or between blood and tumor were identified. TCRdb's version of the immuneACCESS table is confined to in-frame rearrangements and falls short of the full clone set. An unresolved V gene accounts for under half of the shortfall where checked; the remainder is of unknown origin. V and J calls and clone size come straight from that table; D and trimming were deduced from the DNA. The sample profile shows approximately 48,000 clones; around 87% of them were found once. Roughly 17% of the sample is held by the ten biggest clonotypes.

The CDR3 numbers 15 residues from cysteine through phenylalanine. The sequence is cut down to CDR3 DNA, 45 bases in frame from base 1. CDR1 and CDR2 are drawn from the germline V gene (reference sequence): MNHNY, SVGAGI. At the junction V is shortened by 6 bases and J by 8 bases; bases outside the gene matches: 13. The cohort included 25 to 35 patients with locally advanced or metastatic urothelial carcinoma who were treated at Memorial Sloan Kettering on a trial protocol. Peripheral blood mononuclear cells were collected pretreatment and during treatment, at between 1 and 8 total time points per patient. The Qiagen DNeasy Blood extraction kit was used to purify genomic DNA from total PBMCs and from tumor samples. PBMCs were collected pretreatment and during treatment and were isolated and stored as previously described. These data are taken from a study of PD-L1 blockade in urothelial cancer (dated by TCRdb to 2015 to 2018). For context, the study as a whole: All patients started therapy around 2014 and received atezolizumab 1,200 mg intravenously every 3 weeks. Blood samples gave median yields of 141,255 T cells and 82,636 unique TCRs, along with a median clonality of about 0.084. In the same patients who had TCR sequencing, pretreatment tumors also underwent whole exome sequencing and RNA sequencing. Pretreatment blood TCR-seq was available for about 30 patients, at least one posttreatment blood collection was obtained for around 25 patients, and tumor TCR-seq was available for around 25 patients. Durable clinical benefit meant progression-free survival longer than 6 months, and TCR features were also tested against progression-free and overall survival. Pretreatment tumor samples and matched peripheral blood, collected serially before and after atezolizumab treatment, underwent TCR sequencing. Patients had an ECOG performance status of 0 or 1 and had received between 0 and 3 prior chemotherapy regimens. Nine patients reached durable clinical benefit, while some 19 patients did not. About 85% of the roughly 29 patients were identified as males with urothelial cancer of bladder origin, and a prior smoking history was reported by 18 of 29 patients. Blood samples were analyzed 3 weeks after the start of treatment (second dose) and 6 weeks after the start of treatment. Somatic, immune and clinical correlates of response to PD-L1 blockade with atezolizumab in urothelial cancer were the focus of an exploratory multi-omic analysis. Study-level results and caveats: A pretreatment peripheral blood TCR clonality below the median was linked to improved progression-free and overall survival. Greater expansion of tumor-associated TCR clones in peripheral blood 3 weeks after the start of treatment was observed in patients with durable benefit (n of about 24, p = 0.022). Because of the small sample size (n of about 30) and the many exploratory analyses performed, the results are intended to be regarded as hypothesis-generating.

This TCR came from a man in his 60s with urothelial cancer. In this chain, TRBV6-6 is recombined with TRBJ1-2; 9 bases in the middle match TRBD1. The sample here was PBMCs, taken around atezolizumab (anti-PD-L1) treatment. The CDR3 corresponds to CASRESTGGVGGYTF. Read as DNA, the sequence is TGTGCCAGCAGGGAGAGCACAGGGGGCGTAGGAGGCTACACCTTC.